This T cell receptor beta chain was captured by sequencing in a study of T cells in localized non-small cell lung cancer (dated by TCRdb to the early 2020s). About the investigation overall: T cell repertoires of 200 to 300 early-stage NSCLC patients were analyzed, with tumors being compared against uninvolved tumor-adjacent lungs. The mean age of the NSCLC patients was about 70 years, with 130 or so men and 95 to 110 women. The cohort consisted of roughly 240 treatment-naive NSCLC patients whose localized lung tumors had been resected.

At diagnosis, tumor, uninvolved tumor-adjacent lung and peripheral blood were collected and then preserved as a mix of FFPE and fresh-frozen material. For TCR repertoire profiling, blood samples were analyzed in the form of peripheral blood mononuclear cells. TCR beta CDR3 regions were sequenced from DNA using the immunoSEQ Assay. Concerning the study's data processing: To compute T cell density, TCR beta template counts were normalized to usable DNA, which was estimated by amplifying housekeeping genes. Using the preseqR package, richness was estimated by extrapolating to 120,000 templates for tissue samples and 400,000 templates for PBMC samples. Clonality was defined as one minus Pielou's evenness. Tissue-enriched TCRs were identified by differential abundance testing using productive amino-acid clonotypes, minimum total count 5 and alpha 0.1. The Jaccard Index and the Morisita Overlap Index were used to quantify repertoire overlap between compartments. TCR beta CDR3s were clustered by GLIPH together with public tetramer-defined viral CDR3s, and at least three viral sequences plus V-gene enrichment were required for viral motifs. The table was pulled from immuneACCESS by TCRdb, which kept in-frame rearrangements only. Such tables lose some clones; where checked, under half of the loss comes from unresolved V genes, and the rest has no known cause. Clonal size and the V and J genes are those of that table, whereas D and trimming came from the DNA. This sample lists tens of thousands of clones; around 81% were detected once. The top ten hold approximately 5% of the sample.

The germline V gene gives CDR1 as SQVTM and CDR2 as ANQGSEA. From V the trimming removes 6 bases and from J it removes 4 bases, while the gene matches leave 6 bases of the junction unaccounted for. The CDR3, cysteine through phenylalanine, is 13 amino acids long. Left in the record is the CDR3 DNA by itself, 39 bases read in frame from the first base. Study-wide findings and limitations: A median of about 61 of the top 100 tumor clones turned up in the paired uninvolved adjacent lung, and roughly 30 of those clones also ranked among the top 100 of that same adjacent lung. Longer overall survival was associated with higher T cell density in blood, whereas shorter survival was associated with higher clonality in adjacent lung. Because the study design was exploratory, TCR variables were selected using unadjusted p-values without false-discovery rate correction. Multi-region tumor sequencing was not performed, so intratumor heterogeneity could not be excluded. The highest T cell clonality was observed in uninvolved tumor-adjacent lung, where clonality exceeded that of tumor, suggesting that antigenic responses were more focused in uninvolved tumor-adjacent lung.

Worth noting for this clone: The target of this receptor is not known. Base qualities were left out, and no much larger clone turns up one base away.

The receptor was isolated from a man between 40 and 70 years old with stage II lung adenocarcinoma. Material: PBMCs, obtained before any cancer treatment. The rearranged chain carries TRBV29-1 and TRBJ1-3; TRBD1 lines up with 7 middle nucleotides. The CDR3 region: CSVRDSSGNTIYF. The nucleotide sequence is TGCAGCGTCCGGGACAGCAGCGGAAACACCATATATTTT.